This record covers a single T cell receptor beta chain. The sample belongs to a study of OX40 agonist ivuxolimab in advanced cancers. Germline V gene data show CDR1 as SGDLS and CDR2 as YYNGEE. Deletions cut 0 bases from V and 0 bases from J, with 10 bases between. CDR3 size: 16 residues. Assay: immunoSEQ multiplex PCR; the TCRdb copy retains only in-frame clones and omits some. The data show about 130,000 clones, roughly nine tenths seen once. This chain connects TRBV9 to TRBJ1-3; D unclear. Sequencing was performed on CD4+ or CD8+ T cells sorted from blood, taken in a trial of the OX40 agonist ivuxolimab. The TCR sequence derives from an adult with an advanced solid tumor such as melanoma, head and neck, liver or kidney cancer. CDR3 nucleotide sequence: TGTGCCAGCAGCGTAGGCCAGCCGATCTCTGGAAACACCATATATTTT. Its protein is CASSVGQPISGNTIYF. Full variable domain (missing parts from reference TRBV9 and TRBJ1-3): DSGVTQTPKHLITATGQRVTLRCSPRSGDLSVYWYQQSLDQGLQFLIQYYNGEERAKGNILERFSAQQFPDLHSELNLSSLELGDSALYFCASSVGQPISGNTIYFGEGSWLTVV.